This T cell receptor (beta chain) was profiled in a study of beta chain features in type 1 diabetes. As regards this clone: The same CDR3 can be traced to other DNA sequences in this sample.

The isolated RNA, all of it, was reverse transcribed, so expressed TCRB transcripts were what got sequenced. Method: immunoSEQ multiplex PCR; TCRdb's copy keeps in-frame clones and lacks some. The repertoire holds roughly 450,000 clones, with approximately 14% as singletons. The CDR3 covers 12 residues. From germline, CDR1 is GTSNPN and CDR2 SVGIG (reference sequence). J lost 12 bases, V lost 2 bases, and 6 bases had no gene match. Sorting based on CD45RO/CCR7/CD25/CD127/CD95/CD27 separated CD4+ naive, central memory, regulatory and stem cell-like memory cells. The chain employs TRBV30 and TRBJ2-1; 8 nucleotides match TRBD1. This sequence was found in a man under 40 in good health. What was sequenced was naive CD4+ T cells from blood. The DNA for the CDR3 is TGTGCCTGGAGTTTTCCAGGGGGCGGGCAGTTCTTC. The encoded protein is CAWSFPGGGQFF.